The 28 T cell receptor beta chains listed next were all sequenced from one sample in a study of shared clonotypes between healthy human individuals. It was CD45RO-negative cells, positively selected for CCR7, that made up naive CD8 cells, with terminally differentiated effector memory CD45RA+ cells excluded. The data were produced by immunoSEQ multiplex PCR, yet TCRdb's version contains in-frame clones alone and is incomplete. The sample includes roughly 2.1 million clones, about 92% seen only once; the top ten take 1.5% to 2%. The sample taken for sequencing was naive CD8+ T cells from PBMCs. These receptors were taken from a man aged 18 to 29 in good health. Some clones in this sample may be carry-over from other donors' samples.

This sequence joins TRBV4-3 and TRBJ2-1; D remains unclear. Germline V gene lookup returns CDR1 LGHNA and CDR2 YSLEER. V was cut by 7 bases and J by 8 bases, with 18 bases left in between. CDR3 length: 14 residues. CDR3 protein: CASTINRWADEQFF. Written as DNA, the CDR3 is TGCGCCAGCACCATCAATCGGTGGGCGGATGAGCAGTTCTTC.

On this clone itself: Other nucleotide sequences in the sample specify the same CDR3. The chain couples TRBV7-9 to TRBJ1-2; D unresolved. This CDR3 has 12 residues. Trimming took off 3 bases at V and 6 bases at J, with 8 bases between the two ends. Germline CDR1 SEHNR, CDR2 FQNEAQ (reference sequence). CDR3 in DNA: TGTGCCAGCAGCTTGGCTACGGATGGCTACACCTTC. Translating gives CASSLATDGYTF.

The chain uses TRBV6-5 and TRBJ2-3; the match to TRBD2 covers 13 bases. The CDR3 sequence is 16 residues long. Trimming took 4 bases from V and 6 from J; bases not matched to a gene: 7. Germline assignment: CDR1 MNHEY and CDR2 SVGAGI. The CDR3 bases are TGTGCCAGCAGTTCCCTACTAGCGGGAGGGCCGGATACGCAGTATTTT. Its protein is CASSSLLAGGPDTQYF.

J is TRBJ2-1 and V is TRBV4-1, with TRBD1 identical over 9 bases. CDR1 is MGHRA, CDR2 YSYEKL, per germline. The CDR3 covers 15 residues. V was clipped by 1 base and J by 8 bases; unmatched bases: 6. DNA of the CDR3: TGCGCCAGCAGCCAAGGTAGGACAGGGGAACATGAGCAGTTCTTC. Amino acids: CASSQGRTGEHEQFF.

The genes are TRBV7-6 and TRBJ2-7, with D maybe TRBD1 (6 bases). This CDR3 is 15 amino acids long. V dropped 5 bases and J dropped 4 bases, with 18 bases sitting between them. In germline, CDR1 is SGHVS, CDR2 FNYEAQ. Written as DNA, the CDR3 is TGTGCCAGCAGCATTGGGGCAGGGGTGGTTTACGAGCAGTACTTC. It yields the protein CASSIGAGVVYEQYF.

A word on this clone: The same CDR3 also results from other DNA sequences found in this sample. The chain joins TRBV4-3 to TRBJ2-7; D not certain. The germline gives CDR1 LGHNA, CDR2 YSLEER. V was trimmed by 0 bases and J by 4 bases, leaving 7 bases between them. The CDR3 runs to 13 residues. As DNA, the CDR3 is TGCGCCAGCAGCCAAGACCGAGGATACGAGCAGTACTTC. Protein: CASSQDRGYEQYF.

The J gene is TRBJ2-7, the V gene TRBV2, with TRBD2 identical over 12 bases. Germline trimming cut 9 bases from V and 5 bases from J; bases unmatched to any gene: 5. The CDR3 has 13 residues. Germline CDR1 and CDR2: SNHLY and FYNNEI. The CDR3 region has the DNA TGTGCCAGTCGACTAGCGGGAGACCACGAGCAGTACTTC. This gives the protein CASRLAGDHEQYF.

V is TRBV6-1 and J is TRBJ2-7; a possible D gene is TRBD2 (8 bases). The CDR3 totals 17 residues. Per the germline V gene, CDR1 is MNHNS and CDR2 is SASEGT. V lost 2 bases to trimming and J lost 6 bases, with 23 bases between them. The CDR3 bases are TGTGCCAGCAGTGAATGGGTGGCGGGAGGCAGGGGGGGCGAGCAGTACTTC. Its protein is CASSEWVAGGRGGEQYF.

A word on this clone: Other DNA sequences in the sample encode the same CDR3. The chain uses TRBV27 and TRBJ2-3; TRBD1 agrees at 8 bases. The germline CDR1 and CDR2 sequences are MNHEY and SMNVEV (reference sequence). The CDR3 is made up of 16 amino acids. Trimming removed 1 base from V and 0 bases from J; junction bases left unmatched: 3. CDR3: CASSLLRTGSTDTQYF. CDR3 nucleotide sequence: TGTGCCAGCAGTTTATTGAGGACAGGGAGCACAGATACGCAGTATTTT.

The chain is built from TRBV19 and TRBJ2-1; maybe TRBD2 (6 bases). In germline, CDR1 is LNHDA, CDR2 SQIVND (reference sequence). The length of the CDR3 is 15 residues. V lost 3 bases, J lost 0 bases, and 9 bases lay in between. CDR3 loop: CASSIGSYSYNEQFF. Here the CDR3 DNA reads TGTGCCAGTAGTATCGGGAGTTACTCCTACAATGAGCAGTTCTTC.

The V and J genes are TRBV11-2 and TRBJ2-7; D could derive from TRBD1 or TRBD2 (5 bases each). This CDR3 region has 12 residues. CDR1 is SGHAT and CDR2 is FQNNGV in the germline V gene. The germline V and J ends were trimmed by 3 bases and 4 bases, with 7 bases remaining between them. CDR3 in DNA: TGTGCCAGCAGCTTGTGGGGGTACGAGCAGTACTTC. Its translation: CASSLWGYEQYF. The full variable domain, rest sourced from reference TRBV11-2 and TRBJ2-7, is EAGVAQSPRYKIIEKRQSVAFWCNPISGHATLYWYQQILGQGPKLLIQFQNNGVVDDSQLPKDRFSAERLKGVDSTLKIQPAKLEDSAVYLCASSLWGYEQYFGPGTRLTVT.

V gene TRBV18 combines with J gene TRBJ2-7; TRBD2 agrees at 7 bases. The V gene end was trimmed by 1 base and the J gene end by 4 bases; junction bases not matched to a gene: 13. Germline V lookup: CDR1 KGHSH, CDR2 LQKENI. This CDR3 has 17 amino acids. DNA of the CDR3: TGTGCCAGCTCACCACTGCACCGGGAGGTAGAAGTTTACGAGCAGTACTTC. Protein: CASSPLHREVEVYEQYF.

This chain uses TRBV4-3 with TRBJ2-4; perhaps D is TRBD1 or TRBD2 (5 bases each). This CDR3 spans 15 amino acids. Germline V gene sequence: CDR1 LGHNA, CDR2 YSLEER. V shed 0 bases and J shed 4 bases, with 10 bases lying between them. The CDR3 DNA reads TGCGCCAGCAGCCAAGAACGGGGACCTAAAAACATTCAGTACTTC. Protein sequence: CASSQERGPKNIQYF.

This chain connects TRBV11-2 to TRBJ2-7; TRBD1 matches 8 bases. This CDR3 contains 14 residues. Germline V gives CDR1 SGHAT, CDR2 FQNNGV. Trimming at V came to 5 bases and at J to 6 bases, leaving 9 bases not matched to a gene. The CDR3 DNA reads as TGTGCCAGCAGCACAAACGTGGACAGGGCCGAGCAGTACTTC. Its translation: CASSTNVDRAEQYF.

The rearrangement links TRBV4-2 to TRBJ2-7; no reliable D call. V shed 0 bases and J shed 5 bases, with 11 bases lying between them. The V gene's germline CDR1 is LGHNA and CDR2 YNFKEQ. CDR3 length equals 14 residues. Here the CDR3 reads CASSQDETANEQYF. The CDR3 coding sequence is TGTGCCAGCAGCCAAGACGAGACTGCCAACGAGCAGTACTTC.

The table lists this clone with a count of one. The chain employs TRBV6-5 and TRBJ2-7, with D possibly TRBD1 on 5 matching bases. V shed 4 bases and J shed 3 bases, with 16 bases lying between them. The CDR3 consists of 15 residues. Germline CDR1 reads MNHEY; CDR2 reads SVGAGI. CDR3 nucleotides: TGTGCCAGCAGTTCCGCCTACAGGACAAACTACGAGCAGTACTTC. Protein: CASSSAYRTNYEQYF.

The CDR3 region is CARYRGEAEKLFF. The CDR3 DNA reads TGTGCCAGGTACAGGGGGGAGGCTGAAAAACTGTTTTTT. The rearrangement uses TRBV25-1 and TRBJ1-4; TRBD1 agrees at 8 bases. This CDR3 contains 13 residues. Germline-derived CDR1 and CDR2 are MGHDK and SYGVNS. V shed 9 bases, J shed 7 bases, and the junction held 7 bases outside the gene matches.

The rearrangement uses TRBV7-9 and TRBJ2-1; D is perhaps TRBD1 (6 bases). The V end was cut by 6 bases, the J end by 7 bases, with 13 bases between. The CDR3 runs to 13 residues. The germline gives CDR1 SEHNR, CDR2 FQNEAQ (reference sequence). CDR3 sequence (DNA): TGTGCCAGCAGACCCCCTAGGGGGAATGAGCAGTTCTTC. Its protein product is CASRPPRGNEQFF. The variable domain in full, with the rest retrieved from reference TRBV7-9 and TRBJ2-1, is DTGVSQNPRHKITKRGQNVTFRCDPISEHNRLYWYRQTLGQGPEFLTYFQNEAQLEKSRLLSDRFSAERPKGSFSTLEIQRTEQGDSAMYLCASRPPRGNEQFFGPGTRLTVL.

This chain's CDR3 is CASSFRLAGGVKNIQYF. The CDR3 nucleotides read TGTGCCAGCAGCTTTAGACTAGCGGGAGGGGTCAAAAACATTCAGTACTTC. The chain uses TRBV11-2 and TRBJ2-4, with TRBD2 identical over 14 bases. Germline trimming cut 3 bases from V and 3 bases from J; bases unmatched to any gene: 4. Germline V gene data show CDR1 as SGHAT and CDR2 as FQNNGV. This CDR3 spans 17 amino acids.

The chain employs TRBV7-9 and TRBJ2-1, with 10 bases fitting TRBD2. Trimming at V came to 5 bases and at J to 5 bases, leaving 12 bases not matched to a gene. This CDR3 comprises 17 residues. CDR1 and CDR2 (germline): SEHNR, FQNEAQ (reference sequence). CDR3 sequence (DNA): TGTGCCAGCAGCCTCGGGCTAGCGGGAGTATGGGACAATGAGCAGTTCTTC. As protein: CASSLGLAGVWDNEQFF.

CDR3 loop: CASSSGLAGALWPDTQYF. The CDR3 nucleotides read TGCGCCAGCAGCTCGGGACTAGCGGGAGCTCTATGGCCAGATACGCAGTATTTT. The gene calls are TRBV5-1 and TRBJ2-3; 14 bases map to TRBD2. Germline V gives CDR1 SGHRS, CDR2 YFSETQ. Trimming cost V 3 bases and J 4 bases; bases outside gene matches: 10. The CDR3 contains 18 residues.

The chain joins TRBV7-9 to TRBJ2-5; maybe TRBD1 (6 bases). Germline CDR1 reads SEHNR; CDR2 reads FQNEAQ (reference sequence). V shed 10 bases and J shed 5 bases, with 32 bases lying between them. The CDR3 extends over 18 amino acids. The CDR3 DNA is TGTGCCACCGGAAAAACGGACAGTTCCCCCAAACCTTGGGAGACCCAGTACTTC. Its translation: CATGKTDSSPKPWETQYF.

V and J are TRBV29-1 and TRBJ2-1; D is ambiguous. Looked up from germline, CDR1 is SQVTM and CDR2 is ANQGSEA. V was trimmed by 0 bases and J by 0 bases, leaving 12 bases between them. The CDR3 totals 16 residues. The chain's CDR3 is CSVEDPFGGSYNEQFF. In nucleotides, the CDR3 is TGCAGCGTTGAAGATCCCTTCGGCGGCTCCTACAATGAGCAGTTCTTC.

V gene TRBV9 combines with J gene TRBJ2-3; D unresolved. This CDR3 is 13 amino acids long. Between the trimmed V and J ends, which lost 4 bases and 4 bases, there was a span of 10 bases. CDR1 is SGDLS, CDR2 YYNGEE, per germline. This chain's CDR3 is CASSLETSDTQYF. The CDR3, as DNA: TGTGCCAGCAGCCTAGAGACATCAGATACGCAGTATTTT.

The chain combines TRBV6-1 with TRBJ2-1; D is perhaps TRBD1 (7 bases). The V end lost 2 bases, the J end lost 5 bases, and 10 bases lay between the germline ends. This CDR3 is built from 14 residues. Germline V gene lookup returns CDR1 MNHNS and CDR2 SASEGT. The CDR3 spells CASSESGGHNEQFF. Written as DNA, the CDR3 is TGTGCCAGCAGTGAATCAGGGGGGCACAATGAGCAGTTCTTC.

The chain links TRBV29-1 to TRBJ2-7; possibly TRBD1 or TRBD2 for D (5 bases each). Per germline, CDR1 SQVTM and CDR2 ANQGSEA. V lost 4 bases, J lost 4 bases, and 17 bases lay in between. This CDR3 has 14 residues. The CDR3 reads CSVVFPGRGYEQYF. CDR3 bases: TGCAGCGTTGTTTTTCCGGGAAGGGGATACGAGCAGTACTTC.

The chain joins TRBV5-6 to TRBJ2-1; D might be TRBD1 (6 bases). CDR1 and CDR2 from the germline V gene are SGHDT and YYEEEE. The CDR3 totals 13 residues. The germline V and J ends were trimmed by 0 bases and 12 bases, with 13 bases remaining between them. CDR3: CASSLGTQGAQFF. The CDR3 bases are TGTGCCAGCAGCTTGGGAACACAGGGTGCGCAGTTCTTC.

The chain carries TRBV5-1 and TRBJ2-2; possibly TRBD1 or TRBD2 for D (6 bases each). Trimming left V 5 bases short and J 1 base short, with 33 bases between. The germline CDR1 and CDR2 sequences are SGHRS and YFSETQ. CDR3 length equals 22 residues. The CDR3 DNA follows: TGCGCCAGCAGGTCCCCCTGGGGGGCGCAGTTGGAGGAGAAGTTGAACACCGGGGAGCTGTTTTTT. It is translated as CASRSPWGAQLEEKLNTGELFF.